The entry that follows covers one T cell receptor (beta chain) sequence. After removal of 0 bases from V and 4 bases from J, the junction contained 10 bases not matched to a gene. Per germline, CDR1 SGHRS and CDR2 YFSETQ. The CDR3 runs to 18 residues. TCRdb's copy holds only in-frame clones and misses some; the assay was immunoSEQ multiplex PCR. The data show fewer than 40,000 clones, with around nine tenths seen just once and more than 13% held by the top ten. This sample was included in a study of blood T cell repertoires in COVID-19. The source of this sequence is a man between 60 and 75 years old with active COVID-19. The rearrangement joins TRBV5-1 to TRBJ2-5; 12 nucleotides line up with TRBD2. Sample: peripheral blood. CDR3 in DNA: TGCGCCAGCAGCTTGGGACTAGCGGGAGTTAGTTTGGGAGAGACCCAGTACTTC. Translation: CASSLGLAGVSLGETQYF. Combining the CDR3 with reference TRBV5-1 and TRBJ2-5 gives the whole variable domain KAGVTQTPRYLIKTRGQQVTLSCSPISGHRSVSWYQQTPGQGLQFLFEYFSETQRNKGNFPGRFSGRQFSNSRSEMNVSTLELGDSALYLCASSLGLAGVSLGETQYFGPGTRLLVL.